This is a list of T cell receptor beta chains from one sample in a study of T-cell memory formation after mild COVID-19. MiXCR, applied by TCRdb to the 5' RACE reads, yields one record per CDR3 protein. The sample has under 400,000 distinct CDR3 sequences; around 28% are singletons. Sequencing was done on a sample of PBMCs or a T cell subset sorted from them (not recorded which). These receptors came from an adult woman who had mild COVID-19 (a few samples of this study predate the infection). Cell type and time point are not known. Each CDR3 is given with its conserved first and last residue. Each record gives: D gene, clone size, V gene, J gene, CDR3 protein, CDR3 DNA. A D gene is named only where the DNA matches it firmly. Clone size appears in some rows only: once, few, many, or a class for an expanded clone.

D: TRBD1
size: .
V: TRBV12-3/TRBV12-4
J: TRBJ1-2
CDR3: CASSSRDRANGYTF
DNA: TGTGCCAGCAGTTCCCGGGACAGGGCTAATGGCTACACCTTC

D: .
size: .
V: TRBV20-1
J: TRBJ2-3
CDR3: CSARAMDFLDGTDTQYF
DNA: TGCAGTGCTAGAGCAATGGACTTCCTTGACGGCACAGATACGCAGTATTTT

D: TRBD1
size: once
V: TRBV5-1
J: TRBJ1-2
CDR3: CASSWDRGRGYTF
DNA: TGCGCCAGCAGCTGGGACAGGGGGCGAGGCTACACCTTC

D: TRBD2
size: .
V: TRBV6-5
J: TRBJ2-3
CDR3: CASSYERGATDTQYF
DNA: TGTGCCAGCAGTTACGAGCGGGGGGCCACAGATACGCAGTATTTT

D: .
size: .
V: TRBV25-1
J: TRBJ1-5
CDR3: CASTPGGNQPQHF
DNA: TGTGCCAGCACACCGGGGGGGAATCAGCCCCAGCATTTT

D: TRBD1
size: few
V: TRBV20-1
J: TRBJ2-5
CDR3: CSARDRGRLETQYF
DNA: TGCAGTGCTAGAGACAGGGGGCGGTTAGAGACCCAGTACTTC

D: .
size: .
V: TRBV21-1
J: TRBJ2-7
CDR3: CASSVCPSGGRYEQYF
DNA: TGTGCCAGCAGCGTATGCCCTAGCGGGGGCCGCTACGAGCAGTACTTC

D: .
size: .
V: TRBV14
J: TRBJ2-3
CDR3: CASSHRIRDTNTQYF
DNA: TGTGCCAGCAGCCACCGAATCCGGGACACCAATACGCAGTATTTT

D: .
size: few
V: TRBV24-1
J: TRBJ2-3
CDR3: CATSAQEFTGRYF
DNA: TGTGCCACCAGTGCGCAGGAGTTTACCGGGCGGTATTTT

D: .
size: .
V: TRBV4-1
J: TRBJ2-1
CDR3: CASSLFVDRYNEQFF
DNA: TGCGCCAGCAGTCTCTTCGTAGACAGGTACAATGAGCAGTTCTTC

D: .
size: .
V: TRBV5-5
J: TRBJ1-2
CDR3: CASRPVGSRYGYTF
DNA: TGTGCCAGCAGGCCGGTGGGGAGTAGATATGGCTACACCTTC

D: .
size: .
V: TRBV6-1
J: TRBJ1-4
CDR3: CASSVRDSEAEKLFF
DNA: TGTGCCAGCAGCGTTCGGGACTCTGAGGCTGAAAAACTGTTTTTT

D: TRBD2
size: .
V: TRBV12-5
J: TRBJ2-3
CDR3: CASSPAGVLPDTQYF
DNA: TGTGCTAGTAGCCCAGCGGGAGTGTTACCAGATACGCAGTATTTT

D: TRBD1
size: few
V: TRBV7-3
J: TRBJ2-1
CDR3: CASSLTDRDYNEQFF
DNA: TGTGCCAGCAGCTTAACGGACAGGGACTACAATGAGCAGTTCTTC

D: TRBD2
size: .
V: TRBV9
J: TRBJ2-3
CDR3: CASSPRTSGVTDTQYF
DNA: TGTGCCAGCAGCCCCCGGACTAGCGGGGTCACAGATACGCAGTATTTT

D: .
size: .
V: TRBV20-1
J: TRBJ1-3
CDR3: CSARGGQGNF
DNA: TGCAGTGCTAGGGGGGGTCAGGGAAATTTT

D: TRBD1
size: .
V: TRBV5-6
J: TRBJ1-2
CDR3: CASSHDRVPYGYTF
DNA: TGTGCCAGCAGCCACGACAGGGTACCCTATGGCTACACCTTC

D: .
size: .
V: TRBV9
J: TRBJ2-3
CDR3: CASSVEVDWGTDTQYF
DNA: TGTGCCAGCAGCGTAGAGGTAGACTGGGGGACAGATACGCAGTATTTT

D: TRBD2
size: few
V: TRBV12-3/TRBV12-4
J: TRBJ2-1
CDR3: CASSFALADNEQFF
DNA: TGTGCCAGCAGTTTCGCCCTAGCGGACAATGAGCAGTTCTTC

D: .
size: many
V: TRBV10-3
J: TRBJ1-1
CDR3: CAISDGVATEAFF
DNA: TGTGCCATCAGTGATGGGGTAGCCACTGAAGCTTTCTTT

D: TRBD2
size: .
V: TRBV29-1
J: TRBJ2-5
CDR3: CSVEDWGLAGAGTEETQYF
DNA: TGCAGCGTTGAAGATTGGGGACTAGCGGGGGCGGGGACGGAGGAGACCCAGTACTTC

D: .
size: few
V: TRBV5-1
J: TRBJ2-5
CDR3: CASSPTPASQETQYF
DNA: TGCGCCAGCAGCCCTACCCCGGCAAGCCAAGAGACCCAGTACTTC

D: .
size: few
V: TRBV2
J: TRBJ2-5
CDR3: CASSVRETQYF
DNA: TGTGCCAGCAGTGTCCGGGAAACCCAGTACTTC

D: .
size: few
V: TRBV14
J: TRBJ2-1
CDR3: CASSQMEAGRYNEQFF
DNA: TGTGCCAGCAGCCAAATGGAGGCAGGGAGATACAATGAGCAGTTCTTC

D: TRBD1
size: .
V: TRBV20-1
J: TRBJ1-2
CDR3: CSALNSGTGDYGYTF
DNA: TGCAGTGCTCTAAATTCCGGGACAGGGGACTATGGCTACACCTTC

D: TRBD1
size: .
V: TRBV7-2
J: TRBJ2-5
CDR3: CASSFSRGQQETQYF
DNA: TGTGCCAGCAGCTTCAGTAGGGGACAGCAAGAGACCCAGTACTTC

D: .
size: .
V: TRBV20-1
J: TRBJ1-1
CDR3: CSAGRDKSFF
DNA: TGCAGTGCTGGCCGGGACAAGAGCTTCTTT

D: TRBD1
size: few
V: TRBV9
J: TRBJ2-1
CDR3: CASSEGPGQVYNEQFF
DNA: TGTGCCAGCAGCGAAGGTCCGGGACAGGTTTACAATGAGCAGTTCTTC

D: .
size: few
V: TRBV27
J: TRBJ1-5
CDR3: CASSHPGVAEPQHF
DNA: TGTGCCAGCAGTCACCCAGGGGTTGCGGAGCCCCAGCATTTT

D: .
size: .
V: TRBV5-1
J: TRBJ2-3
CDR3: CASSTGRQRTDTQYF
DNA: TGCGCCAGCAGCACGGGCCGCCAACGCACAGATACGCAGTATTTT

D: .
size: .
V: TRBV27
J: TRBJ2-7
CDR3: CASSLGKGLDYEQYF
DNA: TGTGCCAGCAGCCTGGGGAAGGGCCTAGACTACGAGCAGTACTTC

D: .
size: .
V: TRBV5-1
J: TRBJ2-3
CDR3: CASSSTARSPDTQYF
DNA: TGCGCCAGCAGCTCTACCGCCAGAAGCCCAGATACGCAGTATTTT

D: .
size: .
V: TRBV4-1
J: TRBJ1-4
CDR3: CASSQDHAAPRQAIF
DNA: TGCGCCAGCAGCCAAGATCACGCAGCCCCGAGACAGGCGATTTTT

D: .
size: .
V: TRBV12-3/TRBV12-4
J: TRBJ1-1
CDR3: CASRLSWVLGTEAFF
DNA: TGTGCCAGCAGGCTTAGTTGGGTTCTGGGCACTGAAGCTTTCTTT

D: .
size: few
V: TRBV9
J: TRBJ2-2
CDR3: CASSVDGVDGELFF
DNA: TGTGCCAGCAGCGTAGACGGAGTGGACGGGGAGCTGTTTTTT

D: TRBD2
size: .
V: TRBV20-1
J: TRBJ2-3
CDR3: CSARDWTSLGDTQYF
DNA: TGCAGTGCTAGAGATTGGACTAGCCTGGGAGATACGCAGTATTTT

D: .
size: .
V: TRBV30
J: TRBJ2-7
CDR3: CAWSKGADPYEQYF
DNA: TGTGCCTGGAGTAAAGGAGCAGACCCCTACGAGCAGTACTTC

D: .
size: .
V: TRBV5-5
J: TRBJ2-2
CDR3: CASSPGPDVGELFF
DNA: TGTGCCAGCAGCCCGGGACCAGACGTCGGGGAGCTGTTTTTT

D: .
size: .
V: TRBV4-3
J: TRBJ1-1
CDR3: CASSQDRGMRTEAFF
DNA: TGCGCCAGCAGCCAAGATCGTGGGATGCGCACTGAAGCTTTCTTT

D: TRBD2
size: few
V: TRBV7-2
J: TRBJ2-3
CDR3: CASSSLAGISTDTQYF
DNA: TGTGCCAGCAGCTCACTAGCGGGTATTAGCACAGATACGCAGTATTTT

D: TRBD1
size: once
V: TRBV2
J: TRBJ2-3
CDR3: CASSVTGVVTDTQYF
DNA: TGTGCCAGCAGTGTGACAGGGGTAGTAACAGATACGCAGTATTTT

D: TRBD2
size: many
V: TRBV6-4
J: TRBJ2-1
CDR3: CASSGLAGSWEQFF
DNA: TGTGCCAGCTCGGGACTAGCGGGATCATGGGAGCAGTTCTTC

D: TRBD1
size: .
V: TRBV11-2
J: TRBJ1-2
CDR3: CASSFTGGDGYTF
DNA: TGTGCCAGCAGCTTTACAGGGGGCGATGGCTACACCTTC

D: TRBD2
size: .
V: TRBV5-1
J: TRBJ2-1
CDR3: CASSFPRTSGLDEQFF
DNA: TGCGCCAGCAGCTTCCCCCGGACTAGCGGGTTAGATGAGCAGTTCTTC

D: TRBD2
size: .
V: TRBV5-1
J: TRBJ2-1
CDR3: CASSSAKTSAPYNEQFF
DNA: TGCGCCAGCAGCTCCGCGAAAACTAGCGCGCCCTACAATGAGCAGTTCTTC

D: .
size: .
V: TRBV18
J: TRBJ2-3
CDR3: CASSPPGGQQGTDTQYF
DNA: TGTGCCAGCTCACCCCCCGGGGGACAGCAAGGCACAGATACGCAGTATTTT

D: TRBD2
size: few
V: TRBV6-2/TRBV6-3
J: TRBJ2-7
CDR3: CASSFEVLAGGAHEQYF
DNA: TGTGCCAGCAGTTTCGAGGTTCTAGCGGGAGGAGCCCACGAGCAGTACTTC

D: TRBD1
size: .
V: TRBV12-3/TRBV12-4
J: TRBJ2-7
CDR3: CASSPGQDGEQYF
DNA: TGTGCCAGCAGCCCAGGACAGGACGGGGAGCAGTACTTC

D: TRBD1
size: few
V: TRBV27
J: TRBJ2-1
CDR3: CASSLSPGQNSYNEQFF
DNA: TGTGCCAGCAGTTTAAGCCCGGGACAGAACTCCTACAATGAGCAGTTCTTC

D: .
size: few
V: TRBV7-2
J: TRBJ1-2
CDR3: CASSLNPGPYGYTF
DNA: TGTGCCAGCAGCTTAAATCCAGGGCCCTATGGCTACACCTTC

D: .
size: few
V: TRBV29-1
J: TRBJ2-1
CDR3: CSVEDPQDSDEQFF
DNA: TGCAGCGTTGAAGATCCGCAGGATTCGGATGAGCAGTTCTTC

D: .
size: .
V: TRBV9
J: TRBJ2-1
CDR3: CASQSTGEQFF
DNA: TGTGCCAGCCAATCAACCGGTGAGCAGTTCTTC

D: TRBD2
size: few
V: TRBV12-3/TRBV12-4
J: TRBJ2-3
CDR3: CASSLSGGSWADTQYF
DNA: TGTGCCAGCAGTCTTAGCGGGGGGAGTTGGGCAGATACGCAGTATTTT